This T cell receptor beta chain was sequenced in a study of blood T cells in healthy people across ages. Together with a sample-barcoded 5' primer, a J-beta primer mix was included in a second PCR lasting roughly 7 to 11 cycles. One entry per CDR3 protein results from TCRdb running MiXCR on the 5' RACE reads. This table holds about 830,000 distinct CDR3 sequences, under 80% found once. V lost 0 bases and J 9 bases, leaving 9 bases between the germline ends. CDR1 and CDR2 from the germline V gene are LGHNA and YSLEER. The CDR3 has 13 residues. The sequenced sample was blood. The clonotype originates from a man aged 30 to 45 in good health. The chain uses TRBV4-3 and TRBJ2-1, with D possibly matching TRBD2 (5 bases). The CDR3 protein is CASSQEPEGEQFF. The CDR3 DNA follows: TGCGCCAGCAGCCAAGAACCCGAGGGTGAGCAGTTCTTC.